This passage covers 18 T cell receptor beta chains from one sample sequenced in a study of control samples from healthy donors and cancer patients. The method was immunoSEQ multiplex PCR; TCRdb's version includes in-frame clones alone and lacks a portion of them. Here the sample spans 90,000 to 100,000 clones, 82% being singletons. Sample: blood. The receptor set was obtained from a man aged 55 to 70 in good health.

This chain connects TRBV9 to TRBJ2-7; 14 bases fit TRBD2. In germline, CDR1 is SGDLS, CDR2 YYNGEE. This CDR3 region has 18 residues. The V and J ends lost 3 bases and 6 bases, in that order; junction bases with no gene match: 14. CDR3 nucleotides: TGTGCCAGCAGCGCCGTGGGGGGGACTAGCGGGAGTTTTGGCGAGCAGTACTTC. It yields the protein CASSAVGGTSGSFGEQYF.

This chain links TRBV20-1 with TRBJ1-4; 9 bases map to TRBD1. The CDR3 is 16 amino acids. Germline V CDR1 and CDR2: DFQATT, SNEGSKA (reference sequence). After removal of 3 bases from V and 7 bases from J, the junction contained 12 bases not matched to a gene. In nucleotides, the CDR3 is TGCAGTGCTAGTGGCACAGGGGGCTCGGCGGGTGAAAAACTGTTTTTT. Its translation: CSASGTGGSAGEKLFF.

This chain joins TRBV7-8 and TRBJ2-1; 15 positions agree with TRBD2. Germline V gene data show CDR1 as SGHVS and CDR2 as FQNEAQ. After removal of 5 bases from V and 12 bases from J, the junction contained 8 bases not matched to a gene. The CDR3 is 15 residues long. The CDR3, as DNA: TGTGCCAGCAGCCCTGGACTAGCGGGGGGGCCAGGGCAGTTCTTC. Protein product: CASSPGLAGGPGQFF.

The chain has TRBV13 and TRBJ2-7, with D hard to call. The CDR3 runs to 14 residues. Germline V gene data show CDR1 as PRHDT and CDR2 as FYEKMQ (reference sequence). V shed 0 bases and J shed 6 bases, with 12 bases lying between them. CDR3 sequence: CASSLGHTVGEQYF. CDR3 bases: TGTGCCAGCAGCTTAGGACACACCGTCGGCGAGCAGTACTTC.

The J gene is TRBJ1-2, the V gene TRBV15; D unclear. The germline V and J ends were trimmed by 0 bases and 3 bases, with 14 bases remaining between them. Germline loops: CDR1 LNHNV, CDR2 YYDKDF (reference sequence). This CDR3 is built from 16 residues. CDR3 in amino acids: CATSRESGNGDYGYTF. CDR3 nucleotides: TGTGCCACCAGCAGAGAGTCCGGGAATGGGGACTATGGCTACACCTTC.

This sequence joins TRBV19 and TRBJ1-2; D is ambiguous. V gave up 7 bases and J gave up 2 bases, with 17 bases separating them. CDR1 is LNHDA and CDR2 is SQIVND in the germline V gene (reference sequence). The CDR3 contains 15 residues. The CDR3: CASTFLGIGNYGYTF. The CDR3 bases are TGTGCCAGTACATTTTTGGGGATCGGAAACTATGGCTACACCTTC. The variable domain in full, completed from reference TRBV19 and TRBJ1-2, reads DGGITQSPKYLFRKEGQNVTLSCEQNLNHDAMYWYRQDPGQGLRLIYYSQIVNDFQKGDIAEGYSVSREKKESFPLTVTSAQKNPTAFYLCASTFLGIGNYGYTFGSGTRLTVV.

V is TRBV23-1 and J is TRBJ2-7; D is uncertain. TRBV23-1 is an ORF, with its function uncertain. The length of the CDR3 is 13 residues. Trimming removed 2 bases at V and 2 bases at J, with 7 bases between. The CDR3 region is CASSQKDTYEQYF. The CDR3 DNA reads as TGCGCCAGCAGTCAAAAAGACACCTACGAGCAGTACTTC.

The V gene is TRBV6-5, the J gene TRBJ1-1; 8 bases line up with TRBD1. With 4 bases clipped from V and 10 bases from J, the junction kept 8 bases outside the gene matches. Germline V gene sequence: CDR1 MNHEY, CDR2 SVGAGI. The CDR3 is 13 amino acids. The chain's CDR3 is CASSSDREVAAFF. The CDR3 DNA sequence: TGTGCCAGCAGTTCGGACAGGGAGGTAGCAGCTTTCTTT.

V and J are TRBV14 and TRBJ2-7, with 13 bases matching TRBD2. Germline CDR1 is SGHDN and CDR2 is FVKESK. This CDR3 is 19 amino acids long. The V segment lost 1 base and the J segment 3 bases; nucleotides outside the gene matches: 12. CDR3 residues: CASSQVGTPGLAGNYEQYF. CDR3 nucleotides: TGTGCCAGCAGCCAAGTTGGGACACCGGGACTAGCGGGGAACTACGAGCAGTACTTC.

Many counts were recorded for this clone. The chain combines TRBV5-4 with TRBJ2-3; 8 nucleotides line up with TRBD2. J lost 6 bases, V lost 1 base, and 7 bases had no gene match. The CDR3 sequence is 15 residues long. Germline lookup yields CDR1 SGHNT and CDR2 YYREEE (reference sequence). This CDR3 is CASSLNGRARDTQYF. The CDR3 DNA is TGTGCCAGCAGCTTGAACGGGAGGGCCAGGGATACGCAGTATTTT.

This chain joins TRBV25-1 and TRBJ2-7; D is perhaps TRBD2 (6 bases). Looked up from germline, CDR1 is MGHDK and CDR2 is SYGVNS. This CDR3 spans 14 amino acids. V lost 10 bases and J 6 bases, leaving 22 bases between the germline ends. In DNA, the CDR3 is TGTGCCACCCACGGCCCAGGGACTCGGGGCGAGCAGTACTTC. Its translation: CATHGPGTRGEQYF.

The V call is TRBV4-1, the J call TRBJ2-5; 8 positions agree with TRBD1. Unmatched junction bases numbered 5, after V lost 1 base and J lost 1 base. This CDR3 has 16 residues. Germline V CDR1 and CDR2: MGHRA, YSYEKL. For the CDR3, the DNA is TGCGCCAGCAGCCAAGGCAGGGGGCGCCCCCAAGAGACCCAGTACTTC. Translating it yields CASSQGRGRPQETQYF.

CDR3 loop: CASSLGPTGGGYNEQFF. The DNA of the CDR3 is TGTGCCAGCAGCTTAGGCCCGACAGGGGGCGGGTACAATGAGCAGTTCTTC. The genes are TRBV11-2 and TRBJ2-1; 10 bases are a match to TRBD1. Germline V gene sequence: CDR1 SGHAT, CDR2 FQNNGV. CDR3 size: 17 residues. V gave up 1 base and J gave up 4 bases; unmatched junction bases: 7.

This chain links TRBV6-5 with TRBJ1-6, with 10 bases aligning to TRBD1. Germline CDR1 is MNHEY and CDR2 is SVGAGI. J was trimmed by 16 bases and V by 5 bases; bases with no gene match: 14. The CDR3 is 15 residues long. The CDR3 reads CASSPSGGTGVGLHF. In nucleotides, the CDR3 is TGTGCCAGCAGTCCCTCTGGGGGGACAGGGGTAGGGCTCCACTTT.

In DNA form, the CDR3 reads TGCAGCGTTTCACGGGTGCTGAACACTGAAGCTTTCTTT. Amino acid sequence: CSVSRVLNTEAFF. The chain couples TRBV29-1 to TRBJ1-1, with D unresolved. The CDR3 loop spans 13 amino acids. V gave up 5 bases and J gave up 0 bases, with 10 bases separating them. Germline V gene data show CDR1 as SQVTM and CDR2 as ANQGSEA.

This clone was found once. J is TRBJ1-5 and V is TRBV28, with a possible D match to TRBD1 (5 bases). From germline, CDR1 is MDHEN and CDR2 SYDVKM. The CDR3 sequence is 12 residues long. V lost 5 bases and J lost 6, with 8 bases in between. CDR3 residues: CASSLGLQPQHF. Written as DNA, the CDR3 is TGTGCCAGCAGTCTGGGACTTCAGCCCCAGCATTTT.

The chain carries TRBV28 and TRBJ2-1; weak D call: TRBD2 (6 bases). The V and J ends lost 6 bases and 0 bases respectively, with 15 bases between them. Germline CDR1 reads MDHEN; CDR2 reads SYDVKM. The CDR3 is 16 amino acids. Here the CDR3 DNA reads TGTGCCAGCAGGAAAAGAGAGACTAGCTCCTACAATGAGCAGTTCTTC. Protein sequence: CASRKRETSSYNEQFF.

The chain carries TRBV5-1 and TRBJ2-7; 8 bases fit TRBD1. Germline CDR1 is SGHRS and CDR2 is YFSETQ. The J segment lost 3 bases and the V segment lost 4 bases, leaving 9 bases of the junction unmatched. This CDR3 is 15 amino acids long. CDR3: CASSHTGTGDYEQYF. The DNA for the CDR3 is TGCGCCAGCAGCCACACCGGGACAGGAGACTACGAGCAGTACTTC.